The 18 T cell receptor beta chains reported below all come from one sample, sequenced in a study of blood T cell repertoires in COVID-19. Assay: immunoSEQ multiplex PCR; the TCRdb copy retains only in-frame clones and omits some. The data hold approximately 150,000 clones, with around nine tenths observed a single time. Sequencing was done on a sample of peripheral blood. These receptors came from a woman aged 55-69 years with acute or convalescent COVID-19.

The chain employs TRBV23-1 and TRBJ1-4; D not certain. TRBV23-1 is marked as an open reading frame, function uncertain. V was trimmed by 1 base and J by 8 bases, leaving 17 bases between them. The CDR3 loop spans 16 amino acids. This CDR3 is CASSQFGRGCYEKLFF. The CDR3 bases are TGCGCCAGCAGTCAATTCGGTAGAGGGTGTTACGAAAAACTGTTTTTT.

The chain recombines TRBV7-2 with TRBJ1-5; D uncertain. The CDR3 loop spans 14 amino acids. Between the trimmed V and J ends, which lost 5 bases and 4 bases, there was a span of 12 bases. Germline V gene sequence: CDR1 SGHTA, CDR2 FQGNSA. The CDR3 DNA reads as TGTGCCAGCAGCGTCGAGCGGGGAAATCAGCCCCAGCATTTT. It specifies CASSVERGNQPQHF.

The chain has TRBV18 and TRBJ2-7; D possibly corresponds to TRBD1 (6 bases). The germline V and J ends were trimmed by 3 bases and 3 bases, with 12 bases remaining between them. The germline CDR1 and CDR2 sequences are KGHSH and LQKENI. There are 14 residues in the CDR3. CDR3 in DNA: TGTGCCAGCTCACCGACAGGCGCGAGCTACGAGCAGTACTTC. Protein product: CASSPTGASYEQYF.

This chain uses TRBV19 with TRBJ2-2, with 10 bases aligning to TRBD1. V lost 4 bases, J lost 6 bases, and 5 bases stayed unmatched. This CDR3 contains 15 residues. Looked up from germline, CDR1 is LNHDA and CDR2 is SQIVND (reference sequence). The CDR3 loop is CASSTWTGGSGELFF. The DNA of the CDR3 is TGTGCCAGTAGTACTTGGACAGGGGGGTCCGGGGAGCTGTTTTTT.

CDR3 sequence reads: CASSPRTGDHYGYTF. The CDR3 DNA reads TGTGCCAGTAGTCCACGGACAGGGGATCACTATGGCTACACCTTC. The chain joins TRBV19 to TRBJ1-2, with 9 bases identical to TRBD1. This CDR3 is 15 amino acids long. After removal of 5 bases from V and 3 bases from J, the junction contained 7 bases not matched to a gene. Germline V lookup: CDR1 LNHDA, CDR2 SQIVND (reference sequence).

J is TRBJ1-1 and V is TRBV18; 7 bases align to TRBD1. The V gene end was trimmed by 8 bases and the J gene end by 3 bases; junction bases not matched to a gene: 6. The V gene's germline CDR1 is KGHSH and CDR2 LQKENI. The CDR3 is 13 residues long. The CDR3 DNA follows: TGTGCCAGCCGGACAGGTCTCGACACTGAAGCTTTCTTT. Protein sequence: CASRTGLDTEAFF.

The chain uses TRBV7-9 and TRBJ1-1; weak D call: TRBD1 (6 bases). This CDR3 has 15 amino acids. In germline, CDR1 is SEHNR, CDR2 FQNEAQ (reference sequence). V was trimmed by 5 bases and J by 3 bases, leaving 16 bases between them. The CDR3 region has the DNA TGTGCCAGCAGCACCTCGACAGGCTGGGACACTGAAGCTTTCTTT. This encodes CASSTSTGWDTEAFF. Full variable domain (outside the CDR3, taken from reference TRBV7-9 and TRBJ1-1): DTGVSQNPRHKITKRGQNVTFRCDPISEHNRLYWYRQTLGQGPEFLTYFQNEAQLEKSRLLSDRFSAERPKGSFSTLEIQRTEQGDSAMYLCASSTSTGWDTEAFFGQGTRLTVV.

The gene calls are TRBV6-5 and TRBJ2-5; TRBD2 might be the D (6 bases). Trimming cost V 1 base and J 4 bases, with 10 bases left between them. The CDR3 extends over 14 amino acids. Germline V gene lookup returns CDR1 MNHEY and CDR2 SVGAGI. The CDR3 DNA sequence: TGTGCCAGCAGTTACTGGGGGGTCGGAGAGACCCAGTACTTC. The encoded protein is CASSYWGVGETQYF.

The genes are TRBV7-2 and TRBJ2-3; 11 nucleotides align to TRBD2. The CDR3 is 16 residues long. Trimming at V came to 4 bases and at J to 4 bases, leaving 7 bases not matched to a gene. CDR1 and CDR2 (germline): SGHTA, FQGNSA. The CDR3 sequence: CASSSLAGGPSDTQYF. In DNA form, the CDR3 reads TGTGCCAGCAGCTCATTAGCGGGGGGGCCGTCAGATACGCAGTATTTT.

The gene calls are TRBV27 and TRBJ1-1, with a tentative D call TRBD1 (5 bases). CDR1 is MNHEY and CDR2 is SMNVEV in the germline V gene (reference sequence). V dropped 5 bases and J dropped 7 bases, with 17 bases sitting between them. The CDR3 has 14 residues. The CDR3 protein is CASSKRGLSLEAFF. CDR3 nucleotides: TGTGCCAGCAGTAAAAGGGGACTCAGCCTTGAAGCTTTCTTT.

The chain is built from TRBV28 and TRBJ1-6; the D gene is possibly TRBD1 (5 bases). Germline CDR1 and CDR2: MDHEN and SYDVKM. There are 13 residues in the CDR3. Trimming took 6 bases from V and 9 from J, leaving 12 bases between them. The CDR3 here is CASRDAGGSPLHF. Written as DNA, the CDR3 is TGTGCCAGCAGGGACGCCGGGGGTTCACCCCTCCACTTT.

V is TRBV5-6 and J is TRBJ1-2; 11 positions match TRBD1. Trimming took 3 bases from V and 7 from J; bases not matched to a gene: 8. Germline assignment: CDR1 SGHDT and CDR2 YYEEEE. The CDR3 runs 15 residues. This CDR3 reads CASSSRTGGASGYTF. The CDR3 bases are TGTGCCAGCAGCTCACGGACAGGGGGCGCCTCTGGCTACACCTTC.

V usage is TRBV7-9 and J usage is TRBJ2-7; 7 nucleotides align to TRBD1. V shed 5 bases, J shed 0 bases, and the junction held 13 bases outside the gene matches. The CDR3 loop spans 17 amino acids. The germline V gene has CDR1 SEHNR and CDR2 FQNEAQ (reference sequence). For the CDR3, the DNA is TGTGCCAGCAGCCCCCGCGAACTACAGGGGATCTCCTACGAGCAGTACTTC. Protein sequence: CASSPRELQGISYEQYF.

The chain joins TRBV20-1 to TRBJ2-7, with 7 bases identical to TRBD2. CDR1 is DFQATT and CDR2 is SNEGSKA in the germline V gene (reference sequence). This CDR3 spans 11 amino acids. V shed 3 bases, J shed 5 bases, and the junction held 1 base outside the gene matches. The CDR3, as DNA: TGCAGTGCTAGTACTAGCGACGAGCAGTACTTC. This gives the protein CSASTSDEQYF.

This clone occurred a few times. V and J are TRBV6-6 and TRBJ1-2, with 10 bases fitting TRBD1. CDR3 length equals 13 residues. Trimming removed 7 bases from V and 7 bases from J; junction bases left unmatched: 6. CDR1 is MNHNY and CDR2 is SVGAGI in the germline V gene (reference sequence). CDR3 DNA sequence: TGTGCCAGCACCGAGGACAGGGGGGCTGGCTACACCTTC. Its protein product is CASTEDRGAGYTF.

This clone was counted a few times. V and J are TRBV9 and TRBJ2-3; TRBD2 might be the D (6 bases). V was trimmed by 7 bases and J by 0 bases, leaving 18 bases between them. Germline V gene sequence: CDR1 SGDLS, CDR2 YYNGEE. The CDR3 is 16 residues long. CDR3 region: CASGSGRGYSTDTQYF. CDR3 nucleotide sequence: TGTGCCAGCGGGAGTGGGCGGGGTTATAGCACAGATACGCAGTATTTT.

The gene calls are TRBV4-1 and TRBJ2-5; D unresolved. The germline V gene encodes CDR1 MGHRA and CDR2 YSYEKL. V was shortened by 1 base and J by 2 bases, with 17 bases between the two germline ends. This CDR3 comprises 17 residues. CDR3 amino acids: CASSQGATGGIQETQYF. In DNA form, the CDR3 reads TGCGCCAGCAGCCAAGGAGCGACGGGTGGTATACAAGAGACCCAGTACTTC.

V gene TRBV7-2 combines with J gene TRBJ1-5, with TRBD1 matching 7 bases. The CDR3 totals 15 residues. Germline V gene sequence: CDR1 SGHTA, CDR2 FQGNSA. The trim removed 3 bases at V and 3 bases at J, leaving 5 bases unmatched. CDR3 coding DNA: TGTGCCAGCAGCTTCGGTACAGGGGTCAATCAGCCCCAGCATTTT. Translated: CASSFGTGVNQPQHF.